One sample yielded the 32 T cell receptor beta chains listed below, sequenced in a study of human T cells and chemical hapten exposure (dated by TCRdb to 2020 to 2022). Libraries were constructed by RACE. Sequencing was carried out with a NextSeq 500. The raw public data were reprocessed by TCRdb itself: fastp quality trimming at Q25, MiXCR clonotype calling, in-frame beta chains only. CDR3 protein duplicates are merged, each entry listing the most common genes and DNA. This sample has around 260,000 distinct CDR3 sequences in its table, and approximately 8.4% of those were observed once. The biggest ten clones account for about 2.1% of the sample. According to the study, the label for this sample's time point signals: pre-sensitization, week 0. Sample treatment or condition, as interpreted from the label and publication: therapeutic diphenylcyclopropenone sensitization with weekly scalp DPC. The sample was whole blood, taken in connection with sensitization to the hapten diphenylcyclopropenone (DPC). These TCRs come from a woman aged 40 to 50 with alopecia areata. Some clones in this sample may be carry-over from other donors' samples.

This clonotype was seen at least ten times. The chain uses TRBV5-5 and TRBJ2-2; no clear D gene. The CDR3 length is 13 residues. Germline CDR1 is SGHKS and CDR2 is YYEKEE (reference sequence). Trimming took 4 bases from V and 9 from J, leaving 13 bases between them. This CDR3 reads CASSLTQDRELFF. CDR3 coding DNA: TGTGCCAGCAGCCTAACCCAGGACCGGGAGCTGTTTTTT.

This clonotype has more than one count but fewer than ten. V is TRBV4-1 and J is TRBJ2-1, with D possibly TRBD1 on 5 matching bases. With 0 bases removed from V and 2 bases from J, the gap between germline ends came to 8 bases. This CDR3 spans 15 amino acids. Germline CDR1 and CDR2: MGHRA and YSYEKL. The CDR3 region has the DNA TGCGCCAGCAGCCAAGATTCAGGGCCCTACAATGAGCAGTTCTTC. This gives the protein CASSQDSGPYNEQFF.

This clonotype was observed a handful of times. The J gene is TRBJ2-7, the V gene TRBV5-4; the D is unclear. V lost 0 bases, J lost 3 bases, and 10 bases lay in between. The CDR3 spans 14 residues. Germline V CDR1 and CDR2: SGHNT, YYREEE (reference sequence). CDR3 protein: CASSLGVAYYEQYF. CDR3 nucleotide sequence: TGTGCCAGCAGCTTGGGGGTCGCATACTACGAGCAGTACTTC.

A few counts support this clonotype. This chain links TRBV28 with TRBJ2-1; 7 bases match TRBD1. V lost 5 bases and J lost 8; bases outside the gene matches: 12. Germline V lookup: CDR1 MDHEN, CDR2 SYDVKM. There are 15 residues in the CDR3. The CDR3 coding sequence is TGTGCCAGCAGTCTCCCCCTGGGGACAGCCCATGAGCAGTTCTTC. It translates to CASSLPLGTAHEQFF.

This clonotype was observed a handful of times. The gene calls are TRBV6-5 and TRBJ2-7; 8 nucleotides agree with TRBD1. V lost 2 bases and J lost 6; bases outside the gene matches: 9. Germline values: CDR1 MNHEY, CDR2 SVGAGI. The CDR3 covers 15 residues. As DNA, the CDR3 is TGTGCCAGCAGTTACGGGCAGGGGGCAAGTGGCGAGCAGTACTTC. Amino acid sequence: CASSYGQGASGEQYF.

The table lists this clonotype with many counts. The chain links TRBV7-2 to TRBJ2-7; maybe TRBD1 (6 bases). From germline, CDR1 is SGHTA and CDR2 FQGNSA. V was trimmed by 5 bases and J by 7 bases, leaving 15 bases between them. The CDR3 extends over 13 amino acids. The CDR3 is CASSRDTMGEQYF. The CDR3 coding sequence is TGTGCCAGCAGCCGGGACACCATGGGGGAGCAGTACTTC.

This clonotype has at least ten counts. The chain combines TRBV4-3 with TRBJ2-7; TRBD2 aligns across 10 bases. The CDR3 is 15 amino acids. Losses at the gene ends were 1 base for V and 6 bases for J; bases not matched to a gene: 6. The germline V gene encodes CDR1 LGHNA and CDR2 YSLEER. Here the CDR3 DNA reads TGCGCCAGCAGCCAAGGGGGCCTAGCGGGGGCCGAGCAGTACTTC. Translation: CASSQGGLAGAEQYF.

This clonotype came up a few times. CDR3 amino acids: CASRKQGRTYEQYF. The CDR3, as DNA: TGTGCCAGCAGGAAACAGGGGCGGACCTACGAGCAGTACTTC. The chain combines TRBV28 with TRBJ2-7; 7 positions match TRBD1. The CDR3 is 14 residues long. The germline CDR1 and CDR2 sequences are MDHEN and SYDVKM. Germline trimming cut 6 bases from V and 2 bases from J; bases unmatched to any gene: 7.

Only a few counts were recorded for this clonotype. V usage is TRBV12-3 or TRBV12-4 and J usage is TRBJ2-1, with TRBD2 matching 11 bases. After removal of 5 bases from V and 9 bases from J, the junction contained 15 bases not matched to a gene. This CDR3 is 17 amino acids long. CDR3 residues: CASSPGLAGRSGGEQFF. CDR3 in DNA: TGTGCCAGCAGTCCCGGACTAGCGGGTCGATCGGGGGGTGAGCAGTTCTTC.

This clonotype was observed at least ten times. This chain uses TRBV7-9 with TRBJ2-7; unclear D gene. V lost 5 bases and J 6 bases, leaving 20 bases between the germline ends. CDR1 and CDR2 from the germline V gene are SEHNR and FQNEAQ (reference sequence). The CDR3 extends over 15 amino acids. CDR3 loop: CASSHPAHWAREQYF. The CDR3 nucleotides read TGTGCCAGCAGCCACCCCGCCCACTGGGCACGCGAGCAGTACTTC.

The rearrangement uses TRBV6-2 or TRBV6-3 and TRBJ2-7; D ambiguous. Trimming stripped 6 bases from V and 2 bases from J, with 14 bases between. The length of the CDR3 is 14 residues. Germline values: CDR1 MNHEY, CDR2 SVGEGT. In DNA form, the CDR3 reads TGTGCCAGCAGAATACCACGAACTACCTACGAGCAGTACTTC. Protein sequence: CASRIPRTTYEQYF.

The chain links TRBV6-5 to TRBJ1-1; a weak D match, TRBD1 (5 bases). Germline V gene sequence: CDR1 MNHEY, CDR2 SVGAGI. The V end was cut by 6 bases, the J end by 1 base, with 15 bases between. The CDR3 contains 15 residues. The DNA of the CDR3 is TGTGCCAGCAGCCCCACGGTCGGGACGAACACTGAAGCTTTCTTT. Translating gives CASSPTVGTNTEAFF.

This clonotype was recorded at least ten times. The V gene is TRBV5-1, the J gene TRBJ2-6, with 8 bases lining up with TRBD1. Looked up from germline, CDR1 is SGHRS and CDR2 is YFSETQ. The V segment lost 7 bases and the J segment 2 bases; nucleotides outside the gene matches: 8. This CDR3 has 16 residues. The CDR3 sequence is CASSPPGGAGANVLTF. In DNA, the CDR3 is TGCGCCAGCTCACCGCCAGGGGGCGCTGGGGCCAACGTCCTGACTTTC.

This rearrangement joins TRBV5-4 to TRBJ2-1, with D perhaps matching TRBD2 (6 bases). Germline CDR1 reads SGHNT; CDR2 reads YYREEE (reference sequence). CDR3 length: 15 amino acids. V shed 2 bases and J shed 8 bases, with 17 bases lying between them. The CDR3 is CASSFGPSVIYEQFF. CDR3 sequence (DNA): TGTGCCAGCAGCTTCGGCCCTAGCGTGATTTATGAGCAGTTCTTC. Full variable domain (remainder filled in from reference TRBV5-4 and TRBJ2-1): ETGVTQSPTHLIKTRGQQVTLRCSSQSGHNTVSWYQQALGQGPQFIFQYYREEENGRGNFPPRFSGLQFPNYSSELNVNALELDDSALYLCASSFGPSVIYEQFFGPGTRLTVL.

This CDR3 is CASSPGLAGVEQYF. CDR3 nucleotides: TGTGCCAGCAGTCCTGGACTAGCGGGAGTGGAGCAGTACTTC. The chain has TRBV28 and TRBJ2-7, with TRBD2 identical over 13 bases. Germline CDR1 reads MDHEN; CDR2 reads SYDVKM. V was clipped by 5 bases and J by 7 bases; unmatched bases: 5. The CDR3 covers 14 residues.

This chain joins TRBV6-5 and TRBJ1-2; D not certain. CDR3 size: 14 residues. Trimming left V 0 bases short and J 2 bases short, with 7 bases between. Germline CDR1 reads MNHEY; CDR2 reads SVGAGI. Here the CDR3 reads CASSYSIGNYGYTF. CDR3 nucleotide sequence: TGTGCCAGCAGTTACTCGATCGGGAACTATGGCTACACCTTC.

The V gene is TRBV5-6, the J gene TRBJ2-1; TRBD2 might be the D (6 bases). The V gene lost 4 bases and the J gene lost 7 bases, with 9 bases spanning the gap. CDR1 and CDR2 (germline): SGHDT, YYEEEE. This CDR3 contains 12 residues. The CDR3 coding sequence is TGTGCCAGCAGCCCTAGCGTAAATGAGCAGTTCTTC. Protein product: CASSPSVNEQFF. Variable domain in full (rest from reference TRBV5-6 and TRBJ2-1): DAGVTQSPTHLIKTRGQQVTLRCSPKSGHDTVSWYQQALGQGPQFIFQYYEEEERQRGNFPDRFSGHQFPNYSSELNVNALLLGDSALYLCASSPSVNEQFFGPGTRLTVL.

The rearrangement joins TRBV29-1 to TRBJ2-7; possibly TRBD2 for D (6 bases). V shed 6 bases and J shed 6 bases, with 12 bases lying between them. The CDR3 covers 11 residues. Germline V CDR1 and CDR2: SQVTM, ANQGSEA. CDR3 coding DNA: TGCAGCGTAGTCTTGGGGGGCGAGCAGTACTTC. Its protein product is CSVVLGGEQYF.

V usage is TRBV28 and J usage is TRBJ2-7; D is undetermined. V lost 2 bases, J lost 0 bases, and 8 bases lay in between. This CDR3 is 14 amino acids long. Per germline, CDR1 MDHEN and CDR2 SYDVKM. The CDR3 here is CASSLAELSYEQYF. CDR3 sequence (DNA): TGTGCCAGCAGTTTAGCGGAGCTCTCCTACGAGCAGTACTTC.

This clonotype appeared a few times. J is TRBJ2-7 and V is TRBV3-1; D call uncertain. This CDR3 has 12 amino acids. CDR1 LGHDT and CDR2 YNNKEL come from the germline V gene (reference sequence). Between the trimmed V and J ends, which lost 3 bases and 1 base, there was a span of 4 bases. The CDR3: CASSHASYEQYF. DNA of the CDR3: TGTGCCAGCAGCCACGCTTCCTACGAGCAGTACTTC.

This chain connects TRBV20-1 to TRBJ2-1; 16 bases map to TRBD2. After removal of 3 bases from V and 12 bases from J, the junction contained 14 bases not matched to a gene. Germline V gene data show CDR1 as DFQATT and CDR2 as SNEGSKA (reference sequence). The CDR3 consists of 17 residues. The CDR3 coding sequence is TGCAGTGCTAGTAGTTCAATCGGGACTAGCGGGAGGGCCCGGCAGTTCTTC. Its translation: CSASSSIGTSGRARQFF.

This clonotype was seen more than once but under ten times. CDR3 region: CASAINHNNRGELFF. For the CDR3, the DNA is TGTGCCAGCGCTATAAACCACAACAATAGGGGGGAGCTGTTTTTT. The rearrangement joins TRBV7-6 to TRBJ2-2; the D is unclear. Trimming pared 8 bases from V and 8 bases from J, leaving 21 bases between. Germline CDR1 and CDR2: SGHVS and FNYEAQ. This CDR3 is built from 15 residues.

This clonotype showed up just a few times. DNA for the CDR3: TGTGCCAGCAGTTCCGGAGAACCCTCCTACAATGAGCAGTTCTTC. Its translation: CASSSGEPSYNEQFF. V usage is TRBV12-3 or TRBV12-4 and J usage is TRBJ2-1, with D unclear. Trimming removed 4 bases at V and 0 bases at J, with 10 bases between. The CDR3 totals 15 residues.

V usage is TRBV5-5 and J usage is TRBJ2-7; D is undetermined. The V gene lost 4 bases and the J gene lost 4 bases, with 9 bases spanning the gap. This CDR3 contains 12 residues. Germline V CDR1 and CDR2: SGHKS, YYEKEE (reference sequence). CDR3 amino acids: CASSKDRYEQYF. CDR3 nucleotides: TGTGCCAGCAGCAAGGACCGGTACGAGCAGTACTTC.

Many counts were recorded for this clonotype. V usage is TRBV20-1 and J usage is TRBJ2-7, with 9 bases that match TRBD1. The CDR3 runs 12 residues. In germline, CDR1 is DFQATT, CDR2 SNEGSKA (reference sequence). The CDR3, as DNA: TGCAGCGGGACAGGGTCTACCTACGAGCAGTACTTC. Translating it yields CSGTGSTYEQYF.

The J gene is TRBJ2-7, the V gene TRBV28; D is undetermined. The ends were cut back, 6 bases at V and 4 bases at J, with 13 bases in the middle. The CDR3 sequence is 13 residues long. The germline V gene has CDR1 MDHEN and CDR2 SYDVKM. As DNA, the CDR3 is TGTGCCAGCAGCCAACAGATACTGTACGAGCAGTACTTC. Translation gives CASSQQILYEQYF. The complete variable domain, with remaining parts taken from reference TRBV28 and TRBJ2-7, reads DVKVTQSSRYLVKRTGEKVFLECVQDMDHENMFWYRQDPGLGLRLIYFSYDVKMKEKGDIPEGYSVSREKKERFSLILESASTNQTSMYLCASSQQILYEQYFGPGTRLTVT.

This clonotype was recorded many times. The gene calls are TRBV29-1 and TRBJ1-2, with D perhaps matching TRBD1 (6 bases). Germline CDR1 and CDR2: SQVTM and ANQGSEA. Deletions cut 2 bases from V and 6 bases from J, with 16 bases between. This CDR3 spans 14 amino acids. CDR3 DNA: TGCAGCGTTGAAACTGTACAGGGCGATAATGGCTACACCTTC. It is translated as CSVETVQGDNGYTF.

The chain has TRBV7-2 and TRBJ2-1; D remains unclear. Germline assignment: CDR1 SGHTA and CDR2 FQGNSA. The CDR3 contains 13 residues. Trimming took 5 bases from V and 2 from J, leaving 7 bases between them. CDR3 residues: CASSPPPYNEQFF. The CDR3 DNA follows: TGTGCCAGCAGCCCTCCCCCCTACAATGAGCAGTTCTTC.

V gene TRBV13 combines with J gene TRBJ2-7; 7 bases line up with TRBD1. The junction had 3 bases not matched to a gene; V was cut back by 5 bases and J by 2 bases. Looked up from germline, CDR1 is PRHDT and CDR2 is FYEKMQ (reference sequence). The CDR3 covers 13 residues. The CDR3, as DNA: TGTGCCAGCAGCCCCGACAGGGCCTACGAGCAGTACTTC. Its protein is CASSPDRAYEQYF.

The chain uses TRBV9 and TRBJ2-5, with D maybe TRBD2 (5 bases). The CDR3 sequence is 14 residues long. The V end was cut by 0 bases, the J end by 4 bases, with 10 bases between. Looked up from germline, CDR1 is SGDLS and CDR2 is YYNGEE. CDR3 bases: TGTGCCAGCAGCGTAGGCGGGCGGACAGAGACCCAGTACTTC. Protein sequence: CASSVGGRTETQYF.

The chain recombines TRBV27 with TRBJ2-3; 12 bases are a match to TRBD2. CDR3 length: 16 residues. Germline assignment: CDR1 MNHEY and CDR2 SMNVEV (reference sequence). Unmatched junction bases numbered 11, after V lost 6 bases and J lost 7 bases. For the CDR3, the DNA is TGTGCCAGCAGACCCGGGACTAGCGGGCTGTTGCATACGCAGTATTTT. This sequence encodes CASRPGTSGLLHTQYF.

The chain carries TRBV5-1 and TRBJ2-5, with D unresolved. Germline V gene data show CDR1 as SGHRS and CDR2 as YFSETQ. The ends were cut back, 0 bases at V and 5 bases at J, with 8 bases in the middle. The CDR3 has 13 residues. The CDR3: CASSLAPEETQYF. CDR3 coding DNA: TGCGCCAGCAGCTTGGCGCCGGAGGAGACCCAGTACTTC. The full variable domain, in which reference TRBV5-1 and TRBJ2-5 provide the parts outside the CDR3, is KAGVTQTPRYLIKTRGQQVTLSCSPISGHRSVSWYQQTPGQGLQFLFEYFSETQRNKGNFPGRFSGRQFSNSRSEMNVSTLELGDSALYLCASSLAPEETQYFGPGTRLLVL.